Shown below are 23 T cell receptor beta chains from a single sample sequenced in a study of shared clonotypes between healthy human individuals. The protocol was immunoSEQ multiplex PCR, while the TCRdb copy is restricted to in-frame clones and leaves out a portion. There are under 2,500,000 clones in the sample; approximately 96% occur only once, and 0.1% to 0.15% lies in the top ten. The specimen was naive CD4+ T cells sorted from blood. Documented subset: CD45RA+ positively selected. Receptor source: a man between 18 and 35 years old in good health.

With respect to this clone: Additional DNA sequences in this sample encode the identical CDR3. The chain has TRBV5-1 and TRBJ1-3; D perhaps matches TRBD1 (5 bases). The CDR3 is made up of 14 amino acids. Germline lookup yields CDR1 SGHRS and CDR2 YFSETQ. The V and J ends lost 5 bases and 0 bases respectively, with 9 bases between them. DNA of the CDR3: TGCGCCAGCAGTCCTGGGGGCTCTGGAAACACCATATATTTT. It specifies CASSPGGSGNTIYF.

The rearrangement links TRBV5-4 to TRBJ1-2; D might be TRBD1 (5 bases). Trimming left V 1 base short and J 6 bases short, with 13 bases between. CDR3 length: 14 residues. In germline, CDR1 is SGHNT, CDR2 YYREEE (reference sequence). CDR3 sequence reads: CASSLPGRSDGYTF. The CDR3 region has the DNA TGTGCCAGCAGCTTGCCAGGGAGGTCTGATGGCTACACCTTC.

Concerning this clone: At the DNA level, this CDR3 is encoded by other sequences in the same sample as well. V gene TRBV29-1 combines with J gene TRBJ2-5, with 12 bases identical to TRBD2. Germline V gene sequence: CDR1 SQVTM, CDR2 ANQGSEA. J was trimmed by 4 bases and V by 6 bases; bases with no gene match: 3. The CDR3 length is 13 residues. The CDR3 DNA reads TGCAGCGTCGGGGGACTAGCGGGAGAGACCCAGTACTTC. Translating it yields CSVGGLAGETQYF.

The chain employs TRBV5-1 and TRBJ2-3; 11 bases align to TRBD2. V was clipped by 4 bases and J by 2 bases; unmatched bases: 6. Germline V gives CDR1 SGHRS, CDR2 YFSETQ. This CDR3 spans 16 amino acids. Written as DNA, the CDR3 is TGCGCCAGCAGCAGGGGACTAGCGGAGGACACAGATACGCAGTATTTT. Its translation: CASSRGLAEDTDTQYF.

This rearrangement joins TRBV5-6 to TRBJ2-7; 11 bases are a match to TRBD2. Germline assignment: CDR1 SGHDT and CDR2 YYEEEE. The CDR3 contains 16 residues. Losses at the gene ends were 4 bases for V and 2 bases for J; bases not matched to a gene: 8. CDR3 region: CASSLPGTSGTYEQYF. DNA for the CDR3: TGTGCCAGCAGCCTACCAGGGACTAGCGGAACCTACGAGCAGTACTTC.

V and J are TRBV9 and TRBJ1-2; no firm D call. The CDR3 contains 16 residues. Trimming took off 5 bases at V and 5 bases at J, with 22 bases between the two ends. Per the germline V gene, CDR1 is SGDLS and CDR2 is YYNGEE. The DNA of the CDR3 is TGTGCCAGCAGAGCCTCCAGACACCGCCTACTGTATGGCTACACCTTC. Protein: CASRASRHRLLYGYTF.

This clone was detected only once. J is TRBJ2-2 and V is TRBV30; 9 bases match TRBD1. Per the germline V gene, CDR1 is GTSNPN and CDR2 is SVGIG (reference sequence). Losses at the gene ends were 4 bases for V and 7 bases for J; bases not matched to a gene: 7. CDR3 length: 14 residues. The chain's CDR3 is CAWMGTGRSGELFF. The CDR3 DNA sequence: TGTGCCTGGATGGGGACAGGGCGGAGCGGGGAGCTGTTTTTT.

This rearrangement joins TRBV27 to TRBJ1-1, with D perhaps matching TRBD1 (5 bases). The V gene lost 5 bases and the J gene lost 2 bases, with 21 bases spanning the gap. CDR3 length: 17 residues. Germline CDR1 is MNHEY and CDR2 is SMNVEV (reference sequence). Written as DNA, the CDR3 is TGTGCCAGCAGTCGGTTTAGCGGGACTCAACTTAACACTGAAGCTTTCTTT. It specifies CASSRFSGTQLNTEAFF.

This rearrangement joins TRBV18 to TRBJ2-3, with D unresolved. Trimming shortened V by 0 bases and J by 2 bases, and 6 bases separated the two germline ends. Germline V CDR1 and CDR2: KGHSH, LQKENI. The length of the CDR3 is 14 residues. CDR3 in DNA: TGTGCCAGCTCACCACCAGAGCTCACAGATACGCAGTATTTT. This codes for CASSPPELTDTQYF.

V usage is TRBV25-1 and J usage is TRBJ2-2, with 7 bases that match TRBD1. Germline trimming cut 3 bases from V and 6 bases from J; bases unmatched to any gene: 7. This CDR3 has 15 residues. CDR1 and CDR2 (germline): MGHDK, SYGVNS. The CDR3 protein is CASSDRQGWAGELFF. The DNA for the CDR3 is TGTGCCAGCAGTGACAGACAGGGTTGGGCCGGGGAGCTGTTTTTT.

The chain carries TRBV7-6 and TRBJ2-5, with D perhaps TRBD2 (5 bases). The CDR3 has 12 residues. Germline values: CDR1 SGHVS, CDR2 FNYEAQ. Between the trimmed V and J ends, which lost 5 bases and 5 bases, there was a span of 9 bases. In nucleotides, the CDR3 is TGTGCCAGCAGCGCCCCGGGGGAGACCCAGTACTTC. Its translation: CASSAPGETQYF. The whole variable domain, filled in from reference TRBV7-6 and TRBJ2-5, reads GAGVSQSPRYKVTKRGQDVALRCDPISGHVSLYWYRQALGQGPEFLTYFNYEAQQDKSGLPNDRFSAERPEGSISTLTIQRTEQRDSAMYRCASSAPGETQYFGPGTRLLVL.

About this clone: Other DNA sequences in this specimen translate into the identical CDR3. The V call is TRBV5-1, the J call TRBJ1-3; the D is unclear. Trimming took off 0 bases at V and 0 bases at J, with 4 bases between the two ends. CDR3 length: 14 amino acids. From germline, CDR1 is SGHRS and CDR2 YFSETQ. The CDR3 region has the DNA TGCGCCAGCAGCTTGGGGCACTCTGGAAACACCATATATTTT. The encoded protein is CASSLGHSGNTIYF.

This clone appeared once. The V call is TRBV6-6, the J call TRBJ2-5; D is unclear. Trimming took 7 bases from V and 5 from J, leaving 17 bases between them. CDR3 length equals 14 residues. Germline V gene sequence: CDR1 MNHNY, CDR2 SVGAGI (reference sequence). CDR3 DNA sequence: TGTGCCAGCAAGGGATCAGAGGCGGTTGAGACCCAGTACTTC. Amino acids: CASKGSEAVETQYF.

V gene TRBV4-3 combines with J gene TRBJ2-7, with 11 bases fitting TRBD1. The CDR3 has 17 residues. In germline, CDR1 is LGHNA, CDR2 YSLEER. V shed 1 base and J 4 bases; nucleotides not matched to a gene: 9. The CDR3 loop is CASSQGPRTGGEYEQYF. Written as DNA, the CDR3 is TGCGCCAGCAGCCAAGGCCCCCGGACAGGGGGCGAGTACGAGCAGTACTTC.

V gene TRBV6-1 combines with J gene TRBJ2-2; no clear D. CDR1 MNHNS and CDR2 SASEGT come from the germline V gene. The CDR3 runs to 14 residues. Trimming removed 2 bases at V and 8 bases at J, with 12 bases between. Here the CDR3 reads CASSEMLGSGELFF. CDR3 nucleotide sequence: TGTGCCAGCAGTGAAATGCTGGGATCTGGGGAGCTGTTTTTT.

V and J are TRBV14 and TRBJ1-3, with no clear D. This CDR3 has 11 amino acids. V gave up 1 base and J gave up 11 bases, with 6 bases separating them. Germline assignment: CDR1 SGHDN and CDR2 FVKESK. In DNA form, the CDR3 reads TGTGCCAGCAGCCAAGGGGTCCCCATATATTTT. It codes for CASSQGVPIYF.

The chain has TRBV7-9 and TRBJ1-2; tentatively, D is TRBD1 (5 bases). The V gene's germline CDR1 is SEHNR and CDR2 FQNEAQ (reference sequence). The V and J ends lost 6 bases and 3 bases respectively, with 11 bases between them. The CDR3 sequence is 13 residues long. DNA for the CDR3: TGTGCCAGCAGACAGCAGGGTGACTATGGCTACACCTTC. This codes for CASRQQGDYGYTF.

J is TRBJ1-1 and V is TRBV27; 7 positions match TRBD1. Germline CDR1 and CDR2: MNHEY and SMNVEV (reference sequence). The CDR3 sequence is 16 residues long. After removal of 3 bases from V and 4 bases from J, the junction contained 11 bases not matched to a gene. Here the CDR3 reads CASSLVGTAVSTEAFF. For the CDR3, the DNA is TGTGCCAGCAGTTTGGTGGGGACAGCGGTAAGCACTGAAGCTTTCTTT.

The V and J genes are TRBV5-1 and TRBJ1-2, with 8 bases identical to TRBD1. CDR3 length equals 17 residues. V lost 3 bases, J lost 5 bases, and 15 bases stayed unmatched. Germline V gene sequence: CDR1 SGHRS, CDR2 YFSETQ. CDR3 sequence (DNA): TGCGCCAGCAGCTCCTACGAACTCGGACAGGGAGGTTATGGCTACACCTTC. It is translated as CASSSYELGQGGYGYTF.

This chain uses TRBV5-6 with TRBJ2-7; 9 bases align to TRBD2. V lost 4 bases to trimming and J lost 3 bases; unmatched junction nucleotides: 14. CDR3 length equals 17 residues. Per the germline V gene, CDR1 is SGHDT and CDR2 is YYEEEE. CDR3 amino acids: CASSGGVGLAGYYEQYF. The CDR3 region has the DNA TGTGCCAGCAGCGGTGGTGTAGGGCTAGCGGGATACTACGAGCAGTACTTC.

In regard to this clone: This CDR3 is also generated by other DNA sequences in the sample. The V gene is TRBV6-5, the J gene TRBJ1-1; maybe TRBD1 (5 bases). This CDR3 spans 16 amino acids. With 0 bases removed from V and 1 base from J, the gap between germline ends came to 12 bases. Germline assignment: CDR1 MNHEY and CDR2 SVGAGI. The CDR3 spells CASSYSTALGNTEAFF. The CDR3, as DNA: TGTGCCAGCAGTTACTCGACAGCCCTTGGGAACACTGAAGCTTTCTTT.

The chain combines TRBV6-6 with TRBJ2-1; D perhaps matches TRBD1 (7 bases). Between the trimmed V and J ends, which lost 4 bases and 6 bases, there was a span of 13 bases. CDR3 size: 14 residues. The germline CDR1 and CDR2 sequences are MNHNY and SVGAGI (reference sequence). DNA of the CDR3: TGTGCCAGCAGTTTCAGGGGGGTATCCAATGAGCAGTTCTTC. As protein: CASSFRGVSNEQFF.

The chain employs TRBV7-8 and TRBJ2-7; no reliable D call. With 3 bases removed from V and 4 bases from J, the gap between germline ends came to 7 bases. The CDR3 sequence is 12 residues long. Germline CDR1 is SGHVS and CDR2 is FQNEAQ. CDR3: CASSFVGYEQYF. The CDR3 DNA is TGTGCCAGCAGCTTCGTGGGGTACGAGCAGTACTTC.